Following are 24 T cell receptor beta chains from one sample sequenced in a study of blood T cells in healthy people across ages (dated by TCRdb to between 2015 and 2016). The method behind the library was 5' RACE. Sequencing was carried out with an Illumina HiSeq 2500. The second PCR ran for roughly 7 to 12 cycles and used a J-beta primer mix along with a sample-barcoded 5' primer. TCRdb ran its own pipeline on the public reads, namely fastp trimming at Q25 and MiXCR clone calling, and kept in-frame beta chains. Each CDR3 protein appears once, grouped with its most common genes and DNA. The table for this sample lists about 940,000 distinct CDR3 sequences; around 46% of them were counted only once. The ten largest clones represent over 10% of the sample. The sample was blood. The receptor source for this set is a young man in good health.

This clonotype was seen a handful of times. The rearrangement joins TRBV18 to TRBJ2-5, with 9 bases that match TRBD1. J was trimmed by 5 bases and V by 4 bases; bases with no gene match: 2. Germline V gives CDR1 KGHSH, CDR2 LQKENI. This CDR3 region has 13 residues. CDR3 region: CASSQGQGETQYF. CDR3 nucleotides: TGTGCCAGCTCACAGGGACAGGGTGAGACCCAGTACTTC.

The genes are TRBV5-1 and TRBJ2-7, with 11 bases identical to TRBD2. The CDR3 sequence is 16 residues long. Germline CDR1 and CDR2: SGHRS and YFSETQ. With 1 base clipped from V and 1 base from J, the junction kept 4 bases outside the gene matches. CDR3 sequence: CASSLPSGGMSYEQYF. Here the CDR3 DNA reads TGCGCCAGCAGCTTGCCTAGCGGGGGGATGTCCTACGAGCAGTACTTC.

This clonotype has more than one count but fewer than ten. V gene TRBV28 combines with J gene TRBJ2-5; 10 positions agree with TRBD2. Unmatched junction bases numbered 6, after V lost 3 bases and J lost 5 bases. CDR1 is MDHEN, CDR2 SYDVKM, per germline. The CDR3 is 15 residues long. This CDR3 reads CASSFLAGGGETQYF. The CDR3 DNA reads as TGTGCCAGCAGTTTTTTAGCGGGGGGTGGTGAGACCCAGTACTTC.

This sequence joins TRBV7-9 and TRBJ2-3, with D hard to call. The V gene lost 1 base and the J gene lost 0 bases, with 8 bases spanning the gap. CDR3 length: 15 amino acids. Germline V CDR1 and CDR2: SEHNR, FQNEAQ (reference sequence). CDR3 bases: TGTGCCAGCAGCTTAGATGCAAAAAGCACAGATACGCAGTATTTT. Residues: CASSLDAKSTDTQYF.

V usage is TRBV28 and J usage is TRBJ1-5; TRBD1 might be the D (6 bases). The CDR3 loop spans 13 amino acids. Germline lookup yields CDR1 MDHEN and CDR2 SYDVKM. Trimming cost V 9 bases and J 6 bases, with 15 bases left between them. CDR3 region: CASWPGQSQPQHF. For the CDR3, the DNA is TGTGCCAGTTGGCCGGGACAAAGTCAGCCCCAGCATTTT.

This clonotype appeared a few times. The chain combines TRBV27 with TRBJ2-7; a possible D gene is TRBD1 (6 bases). With the DNA end fitting TRBJ2-4 better, the J assignment may be wrong. Germline lookup yields CDR1 MNHEY and CDR2 SMNVEV (reference sequence). The CDR3 extends over 15 amino acids. Written as DNA, the CDR3 is TGTGCCAGCAGTCCGGACAGAACCCAAAAAAACATTCAGTACTTC. Protein sequence: CASSPDRTQKNIQYF.

The rearrangement joins TRBV5-6 to TRBJ1-1; maybe TRBD1 (5 bases). V was clipped by 4 bases and J by 4 bases, with 14 bases between them. The CDR3 extends over 14 amino acids. CDR1 SGHDT and CDR2 YYEEEE come from the germline V gene. This CDR3 reads CASSREQARTEAFF. In DNA, the CDR3 is TGTGCCAGCAGCAGAGAACAGGCTCGCACTGAAGCTTTCTTT.

V and J are TRBV12-3 or TRBV12-4 and TRBJ2-3, with 8 nucleotides matching TRBD2. V was pared by 2 bases and J by 3 bases, with 4 bases of the junction left unmatched. The CDR3 is made up of 15 amino acids. CDR3 DNA: TGTGCCAGCAGTTTAAGGCGGGGGGTTACAGATACGCAGTATTTT. Protein: CASSLRRGVTDTQYF.

J is TRBJ2-7 and V is TRBV27; 7 bases align to TRBD1. Trimming at V came to 5 bases and at J to 3 bases, leaving 4 bases not matched to a gene. Germline CDR1 MNHEY, CDR2 SMNVEV (reference sequence). The CDR3 extends over 13 amino acids. CDR3 in amino acids: CASSHTGVYEQYF. The CDR3 nucleotides are TGTGCCAGCAGTCATACAGGGGTCTACGAGCAGTACTTC.

The gene calls are TRBV29-1 and TRBJ2-7; D ambiguous. CDR1 SQVTM and CDR2 ANQGSEA come from the germline V gene. CDR3 length: 13 amino acids. V was trimmed by 2 bases and J by 4 bases, leaving 12 bases between them. The CDR3 DNA follows: TGCAGCGTTGAAAATGTGGGCTCGTACGAGCAGTACTTC. Protein: CSVENVGSYEQYF.

This chain connects TRBV12-3 or TRBV12-4 to TRBJ2-7, with 7 nucleotides matching TRBD2. The CDR3 covers 16 residues. The trim removed 1 base at V and 7 bases at J, leaving 13 bases unmatched. This CDR3 reads CASSLVQRDYVGEQYF. The CDR3 region has the DNA TGTGCCAGCAGTTTAGTACAACGGGACTACGTTGGGGAGCAGTACTTC.

This clonotype was detected only once. A read error may produce the germline difference seen at one junction end. The rearrangement joins TRBV13 to TRBJ1-2; D ambiguous. The CDR3 is 14 residues long. Germline CDR1 is PRHDT and CDR2 is FYEKMQ (reference sequence). Written as DNA, the CDR3 is TGCGCCAGCCCGGCCCGGGTTTCGAACTATGGCTACACCTTC. Its translation: CASPARVSNYGYTF.

This chain connects TRBV20-1 to TRBJ1-2, with a possible D match to TRBD1 (5 bases). Germline-derived CDR1 and CDR2 are DFQATT and SNEGSKA (reference sequence). V was trimmed by 0 bases and J by 4 bases, leaving 12 bases between them. The CDR3 has 14 amino acids. For the CDR3, the DNA is TGCAGTGCTAGAGATCAGCTACAGGTCTATGGCTACACCTTC. Translation gives CSARDQLQVYGYTF.

This clonotype was detected only a few times. The V gene is TRBV7-2, the J gene TRBJ2-3, with TRBD2 matching 9 bases. Trimming at V came to 4 bases and at J to 3 bases, leaving 5 bases not matched to a gene. Looked up from germline, CDR1 is SGHTA and CDR2 is FQGNSA. The CDR3 spans 15 residues. CDR3 bases: TGTGCCAGCAGCTATCCGGGACTAGCAACAGATACGCAGTATTTT. It specifies CASSYPGLATDTQYF.

The V call is TRBV10-3, the J call TRBJ1-1; TRBD1 might be the D (5 bases). Germline V lookup: CDR1 ENHRY, CDR2 SYGVKD. The CDR3 has 15 amino acids. V lost 10 bases, J lost 4 bases, and 22 bases lay in between. As DNA, the CDR3 is TGTGCCAGCGGTCGGTCCGGAGGGGCCCCCACTGAAGCTTTCTTT. This encodes CASGRSGGAPTEAFF.

CDR3: CSARSNYEQYF. CDR3 bases: TGCAGTGCTAGGTCCAACTACGAGCAGTACTTC. The chain joins TRBV20-1 to TRBJ2-7; D is ambiguous. This CDR3 has 11 residues. Trimming left V 3 bases short and J 3 bases short, with 6 bases between. Germline V gene data show CDR1 as DFQATT and CDR2 as SNEGSKA (reference sequence).

This clonotype occurred a few times. The chain joins TRBV4-2 to TRBJ2-4, with 11 bases that match TRBD1. Matching the DNA end better, TRBJ2-7 makes the J call doubtful. The CDR3 runs 15 residues. The germline CDR1 and CDR2 sequences are LGHNA and YNFKEQ. The CDR3 protein is CASSHAGTGGYEQYF. The DNA of the CDR3 is TGTGCCAGCAGCCATGCCGGGACAGGGGGCTACGAGCAGTACTTC.

This rearrangement joins TRBV5-1 to TRBJ1-4, with 7 positions matching TRBD1. Germline assignment: CDR1 SGHRS and CDR2 YFSETQ. After removal of 4 bases from V and 4 bases from J, the junction contained 7 bases not matched to a gene. The CDR3 totals 15 residues. CDR3 amino acids: CASSAQGVNNEKLFF. In nucleotides, the CDR3 is TGCGCCAGCAGCGCTCAGGGGGTAAATAATGAAAAACTGTTTTTT.

The chain joins TRBV12-3 or TRBV12-4 to TRBJ1-2; D is unclear. The V end lost 0 bases, the J end lost 7 bases, and 12 bases lay between the germline ends. There are 14 residues in the CDR3. This CDR3 reads CASSLAIGRSGYTF. CDR3 nucleotide sequence: TGTGCCAGCAGTTTAGCGATCGGACGTAGTGGCTACACCTTC.

The chain employs TRBV3-1 and TRBJ1-1, with D possibly being TRBD1 (6 bases). CDR3 length: 15 amino acids. Trimming stripped 4 bases from V and 0 bases from J, with 12 bases between. Germline CDR1 is LGHDT and CDR2 is YNNKEL (reference sequence). The CDR3 here is CASSPLDSLNTEAFF. The CDR3 nucleotides are TGTGCCAGCAGCCCCCTGGACAGTCTGAACACTGAAGCTTTCTTT.

The chain is built from TRBV7-2 and TRBJ2-7; a weak D match, TRBD1 (6 bases). The CDR3 is 15 amino acids. Germline V lookup: CDR1 SGHTA, CDR2 FQGNSA. V shed 4 bases and J shed 1 base, with 14 bases lying between them. The CDR3: CASSSPPGDSYEQYF. The CDR3 DNA is TGTGCCAGCAGCTCCCCTCCAGGGGATTCCTACGAGCAGTACTTC.

V usage is TRBV10-3 and J usage is TRBJ2-5; 9 positions agree with TRBD1. J lost 2 bases, V lost 10 bases, and 2 bases had no gene match. This CDR3 has 12 residues. Germline values: CDR1 ENHRY, CDR2 SYGVKD. The CDR3 nucleotides read TGTGCCACCGGGACAGGGCAAGAGACCCAGTACTTC. This gives the protein CATGTGQETQYF.

This chain uses TRBV9 with TRBJ1-6; D may be TRBD1 (6 bases). The germline V gene encodes CDR1 SGDLS and CDR2 YYNGEE. V gave up 1 base and J gave up 6 bases, with 14 bases separating them. CDR3 length: 16 residues. In nucleotides, the CDR3 is TGTGCCAGCAGCGTATACCAGGGGATGACTAATTCACCCCTCCACTTT. It translates to CASSVYQGMTNSPLHF.

V usage is TRBV20-1 and J usage is TRBJ1-2; D gene unclear. V lost 0 bases and J 0 bases, leaving 5 bases between the germline ends. The CDR3 is made up of 13 amino acids. Germline V lookup: CDR1 DFQATT, CDR2 SNEGSKA (reference sequence). The DNA for the CDR3 is TGCAGTGCTAGAGATGTCTCTAACTATGGCTACACCTTC. It is translated as CSARDVSNYGYTF.